This section outlines one T cell receptor beta chain sequence together with its context. This sample stems from a study of PD-1 blockade in classical Hodgkin lymphoma. The time point was: cycle 4 day 1 (C4D1), after more than five weeks of nivolumab. All patients experienced relapse after autologous stem cell transplantation, and brentuximab vedotin exposure was variable. The germline gives CDR1 LNHDA, CDR2 SQIVND (reference sequence). The CDR3 loop spans 15 amino acids. Deletions cut 2 bases from V and 4 bases from J, with 14 bases between. Libraries were prepared by immunoSEQ multiplex PCR; TCRdb keeps only in-frame clonotypes and omits some of them. This sample has about 19,000 clones; roughly 77% occur once, and the top ten carry 20%.

Here the sequenced sample was peripheral blood mononuclear cells (PBMCs), taken before the fourth cycle of nivolumab. The source is a human donor with classical Hodgkin lymphoma. The J gene is TRBJ1-2, the V gene TRBV19, with a possible D match to TRBD1 (6 bases). This chain's CDR3 is CASSIIGTTSYGYTF. As DNA, the CDR3 is TGTGCCAGTAGTATAATAGGGACAACCAGCTATGGCTACACCTTC.